The clone carrying this T cell receptor (beta chain) was counted many times. Its cognate antigen is unknown. Germline CDR1 reads LNHNV; CDR2 reads YYDKDF (reference sequence). This CDR3 has 16 amino acids. Trimming removed 4 bases from V and 2 bases from J; junction bases left unmatched: 7. The sample originates from a study of regulatory T cells in long-lasting Graves disease. Study in general: The term persistent Graves' disease signified upward of 5 years on antithyroid drugs with positive TSH receptor antibodies.

Arm-PCR of CDR3 regions with iRepertoire HTBI primers generated TCR beta libraries. TCRdb reprocessed the multiplex PCR reads with MiXCR, giving one entry per CDR3 protein. The sample contains hundreds of thousands of distinct CDR3 sequences, around 20% of which appear only once. Time point reported: persistent/refractory GD, antithyroid drugs over 5 years with positive TRAb. PBMC-derived RNA was used for the TCR library. All patients originated from an endocrinology department located in Xi'an, China. Findings and caveats of the study: Samples came from peripheral blood alone, without thyroid tissue.

This chain connects TRBV15 to TRBJ2-5; 10 bases match TRBD1. The sequence came from a female donor with Graves disease. Sequenced here: peripheral blood mononuclear cells (PBMCs), sampled when the disease was refractory, from a patient treated with antithyroid drugs. In DNA, the CDR3 is TGTGCCACCAGCACACGCCGGGACAGGGGACAAGAGACCCAGTACTTC. Translation gives CATSTRRDRGQETQYF.